Below, 4 T cell receptor beta chains from the same sample are listed, as sequenced in a study of vaccination and CD4 T cells after COVID-19. Their antigens are not known. Cultured CD4+ T cell DNA was sequenced using the Oncomine TCR Beta short-read assay. Genomic DNA was isolated from CD4+ T cells that had been cultured. TCRdb re-derived calls from the PCR reads in MiXCR, one entry per CDR3 protein. Of 10,000 or so distinct CDR3 sequences in the sample, roughly 35% are singletons; the top ten hold roughly 15%. Specified treatment: approximately 11-day PBMC culture with coronavirus spike peptide pools or control peptides (ViraFEST assay). Before the COVID-19 pandemic (2011-2018), CD4+ T cells were obtained from the unexposed donor. Specimen: CD4+ T cells from blood, cultured in vitro. The receptors shown here come from a human donor in good health.

The J gene is TRBJ2-1, the V gene TRBV27, with D tentatively TRBD2 (7 bases). V was pared by 8 bases and J by 7 bases, with 21 bases between. The germline gives CDR1 MNHEY, CDR2 SMNVEV (reference sequence). The CDR3 is 15 amino acids. The chain's CDR3 is CASSGGFTLSNEQFF. The CDR3 coding sequence is TGTGCCAGCTCGGGGGGCTTTACGTTGTCGAATGAGCAGTTCTTC.

This clonotype was observed a handful of times. This chain joins TRBV11-1 and TRBJ1-1, with 7 bases fitting TRBD1. Germline assignment: CDR1 SGHAT and CDR2 FQDESV (reference sequence). V was clipped by 3 bases and J by 0 bases; unmatched bases: 4. The CDR3 is made up of 15 amino acids. The CDR3 DNA reads TGTGCCAGCAGCTTGACCGACAGGGTGAACACTGAAGCTTTCTTT. Its protein product is CASSLTDRVNTEAFF.

The chain has TRBV7-2 and TRBJ1-3; D gene ambiguous. CDR3 size: 14 residues. V was pared by 5 bases and J by 4 bases, with 12 bases between. Germline V lookup: CDR1 SGHTA, CDR2 FQGNSA. The CDR3 nucleotides are TGTGCCAGCAGCCTCCAGCCTGCCGGAAACACCATATATTTT. This encodes CASSLQPAGNTIYF.

The V call is TRBV6-1, the J call TRBJ2-5; 7 bases are a match to TRBD1. V gave up 9 bases and J gave up 5 bases; unmatched junction bases: 3. The CDR3 sequence is 11 residues long. Germline V gene data show CDR1 as MNHNS and CDR2 as SASEGT. In DNA form, the CDR3 reads TGTGCCAGTCAGGGGGTGGAGACCCAGTACTTC. This encodes CASQGVETQYF.